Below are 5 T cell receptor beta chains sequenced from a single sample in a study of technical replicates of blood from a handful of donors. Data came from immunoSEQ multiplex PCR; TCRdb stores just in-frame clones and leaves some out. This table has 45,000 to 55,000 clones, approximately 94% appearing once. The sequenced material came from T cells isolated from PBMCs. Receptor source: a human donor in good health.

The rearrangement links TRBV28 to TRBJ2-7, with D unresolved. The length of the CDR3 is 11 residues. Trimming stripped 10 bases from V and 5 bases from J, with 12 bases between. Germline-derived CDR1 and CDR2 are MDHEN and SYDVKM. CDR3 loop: CAIFLSHEQYF. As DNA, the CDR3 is TGTGCCATCTTTCTTAGCCACGAGCAGTACTTC.

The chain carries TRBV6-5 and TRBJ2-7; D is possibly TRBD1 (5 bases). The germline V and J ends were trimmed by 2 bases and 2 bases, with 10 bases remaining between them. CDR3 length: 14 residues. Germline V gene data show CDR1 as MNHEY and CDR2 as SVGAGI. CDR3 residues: CASSYQGPTYEQYF. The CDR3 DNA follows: TGTGCCAGCAGTTACCAGGGCCCCACCTACGAGCAGTACTTC.

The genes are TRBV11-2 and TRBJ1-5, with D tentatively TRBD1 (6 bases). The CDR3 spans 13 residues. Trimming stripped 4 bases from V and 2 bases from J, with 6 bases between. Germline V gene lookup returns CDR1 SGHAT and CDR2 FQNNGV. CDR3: CASSSGGNQPQHF. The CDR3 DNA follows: TGTGCCAGCAGCTCAGGGGGCAATCAGCCCCAGCATTTT.

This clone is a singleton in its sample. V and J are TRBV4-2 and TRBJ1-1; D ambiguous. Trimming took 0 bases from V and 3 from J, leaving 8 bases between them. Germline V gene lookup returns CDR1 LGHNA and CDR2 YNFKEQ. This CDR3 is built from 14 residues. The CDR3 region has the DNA TGTGCCAGCAGCCAAGATCTTACGGACACTGAAGCTTTCTTT. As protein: CASSQDLTDTEAFF.

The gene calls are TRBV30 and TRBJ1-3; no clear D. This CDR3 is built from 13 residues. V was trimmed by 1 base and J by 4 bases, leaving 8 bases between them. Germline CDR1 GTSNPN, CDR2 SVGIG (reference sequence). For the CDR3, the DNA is TGTGCCTGGAGTGGTCTACGGGGAAACACCATATATTTT. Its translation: CAWSGLRGNTIYF. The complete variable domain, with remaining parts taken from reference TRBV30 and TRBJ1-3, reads SQTIHQWPATLVQPVGSPLSLECTVEGTSNPNLYWYRQAAGRGLQLLFYSVGIGQISSEVPQNLSASRPQDRQFILSSKKLLLSDSGFYLCAWSGLRGNTIYFGEGSWLTVV.